The 26 T cell receptor beta chains presented below share a single source sample, sequenced in a study of blood T cell repertoires in COVID-19. The table came from immunoSEQ multiplex PCR; TCRdb's copy has only in-frame clones and leaves some out. Of more than 200,000 clones listed, about 89% are singletons. Sequenced: PBMCs or T cells enriched from blood (not recorded which). All receptors derive from a woman aged 25 to 45 who had recovered from COVID-19.

The genes are TRBV5-5 and TRBJ2-1, with 11 bases that match TRBD2. Per germline, CDR1 SGHKS and CDR2 YYEKEE (reference sequence). This CDR3 has 16 amino acids. With V trimmed by 0 bases and J by 7 bases, 6 bases remained unmatched. The chain's CDR3 is CASSLGTSGSSNEQFF. DNA of the CDR3: TGTGCCAGCAGCTTGGGAACTAGCGGGAGTTCAAATGAGCAGTTCTTC.

The J gene is TRBJ2-5, the V gene TRBV28, with TRBD2 as a possible D gene (6 bases). This CDR3 is built from 15 residues. Germline V gives CDR1 MDHEN, CDR2 SYDVKM. V was clipped by 8 bases and J by 5 bases, with 21 bases between them. The CDR3 DNA is TGTGCCAGCGGCAGAATCCTAGGGACTCTCGAGACCCAGTACTTC. It translates to CASGRILGTLETQYF.

The chain recombines TRBV12-5 with TRBJ2-7; TRBD1 matches 7 bases. The V segment lost 4 bases and the J segment 2 bases; nucleotides outside the gene matches: 5. There are 14 residues in the CDR3. Per germline, CDR1 LGHNT and CDR2 FRNRAP. The CDR3 is CASGSGQKTYEQYF. In nucleotides, the CDR3 is TGTGCTAGTGGTTCGGGACAGAAGACCTACGAGCAGTACTTC.

This clone was seen just once. The genes are TRBV7-8 and TRBJ1-2, with 10 bases matching TRBD1. This CDR3 is 16 amino acids long. Per the germline V gene, CDR1 is SGHVS and CDR2 is FQNEAQ. Losses at the gene ends were 4 bases for V and 4 bases for J; bases not matched to a gene: 9. For the CDR3, the DNA is TGTGCCAGCAGCTCCACTCCGGGACAGGGGACCTATGGCTACACCTTC. It translates to CASSSTPGQGTYGYTF.

This chain joins TRBV27 and TRBJ2-4, with a possible D match to TRBD2 (7 bases). Germline CDR1 MNHEY, CDR2 SMNVEV (reference sequence). The CDR3 is made up of 13 amino acids. V lost 8 bases and J 8 bases, leaving 16 bases between the germline ends. The DNA of the CDR3 is TGTGCCAGCGGCTGGGGGGGCAAGTACATTCAGTACTTC. Residues: CASGWGGKYIQYF.

The CDR3 here is CASSLGGVGFVYEQYF. CDR3 DNA: TGTGCCAGCAGTTTGGGGGGTGTGGGGTTTGTCTACGAGCAGTACTTC. V usage is TRBV27 and J usage is TRBJ2-7; possibly TRBD2 for D (6 bases). This CDR3 spans 16 amino acids. The germline V gene encodes CDR1 MNHEY and CDR2 SMNVEV (reference sequence). The ends were cut back, 3 bases at V and 3 bases at J, with 18 bases in the middle.

The DNA for the CDR3 is TGTGCCAGCAGCTTAGCGTTCGGGGGAGGGGCCTACAATGAGCAGTTCTTC. Translation: CASSLAFGGGAYNEQFF. This chain joins TRBV7-6 and TRBJ2-1; TRBD2 matches 7 bases. Unmatched junction bases numbered 7, after V lost 0 bases and J lost 2 bases. The CDR3 loop spans 17 amino acids. Per the germline V gene, CDR1 is SGHVS and CDR2 is FNYEAQ.

The V gene is TRBV6-5, the J gene TRBJ1-1, with 9 bases aligning to TRBD1. The CDR3 is made up of 15 amino acids. The V gene's germline CDR1 is MNHEY and CDR2 SVGAGI. Trimming removed 4 bases from V and 5 bases from J; junction bases left unmatched: 8. In nucleotides, the CDR3 is TGTGCCAGCAGTTTGCGACAGGGGGTGCTAACTGAAGCTTTCTTT. It codes for CASSLRQGVLTEAFF.

The V gene is TRBV30, the J gene TRBJ1-2; 7 bases are shared with TRBD1. V shed 4 bases, J shed 2 bases, and the junction held 13 bases outside the gene matches. Germline CDR1 reads GTSNPN; CDR2 reads SVGIG (reference sequence). The CDR3 has 16 amino acids. This CDR3 reads CAWTPDVGTANYGYTF. The CDR3 DNA sequence: TGTGCCTGGACCCCCGACGTTGGGACAGCGAACTATGGCTACACCTTC.

This chain links TRBV28 with TRBJ2-7; 8 bases are a match to TRBD2. The CDR3 length is 17 residues. V lost 7 bases to trimming and J lost 3 bases; unmatched junction nucleotides: 17. Germline loops: CDR1 MDHEN, CDR2 SYDVKM. The CDR3: CASTSAGGGTLDYEQYF. For the CDR3, the DNA is TGTGCCAGCACTTCGGCGGGGGGCGGGACACTAGACTACGAGCAGTACTTC.

The rearrangement uses TRBV4-1 and TRBJ2-1; D gene ambiguous. Germline V gene data show CDR1 as MGHRA and CDR2 as YSYEKL. CDR3 length: 13 amino acids. Trimming pared 1 base from V and 6 bases from J, leaving 7 bases between. CDR3 protein: CASSQGLINEQFF. The CDR3 nucleotides are TGCGCCAGCAGCCAAGGGCTTATCAATGAGCAGTTCTTC.

The CDR3 sequence: CASRVTRIVQTYGYTF. DNA for the CDR3: TGTGCAAGTCGCGTCACACGCATCGTCCAAACATATGGCTACACCTTC. V and J are TRBV12-2 and TRBJ1-2; TRBD1 is the table's D call and was not checked against the DNA. TRBV12-2 is classified as a pseudogene. The CDR3 is made up of 16 amino acids.

The chain joins TRBV25-1 to TRBJ1-2, with D possibly being TRBD1 (6 bases). Germline-derived CDR1 and CDR2 are MGHDK and SYGVNS. V was shortened by 5 bases and J by 5 bases, with 18 bases between the two germline ends. The CDR3 sequence is 15 residues long. The CDR3 region is CASSQTGFKTYGYTF. The CDR3 DNA is TGTGCCAGCAGTCAAACAGGGTTTAAAACGTATGGCTACACCTTC.

This clone has a handful of counts. This rearrangement joins TRBV10-3 to TRBJ2-2, with 14 bases aligning to TRBD2. Germline assignment: CDR1 ENHRY and CDR2 SYGVKD. The CDR3 consists of 15 residues. The ends lost 4 bases at V and 7 bases at J; junction bases unmatched: 2. The CDR3 is CAISGLAGGLGELFF. CDR3 bases: TGTGCCATCAGTGGACTAGCGGGAGGGCTCGGGGAGCTGTTTTTT.

The CDR3 bases are TGCGCCAGCAGCCAAGATCTTAGGTGGAGCGAAGCTTTCTTT. It yields the protein CASSQDLRWSEAFF. The chain is built from TRBV4-3 and TRBJ1-1; unclear D gene. Per germline, CDR1 LGHNA and CDR2 YSLEER. This CDR3 region has 14 residues. V lost 0 bases to trimming and J lost 8 bases, with 13 bases between them.

This chain's CDR3 is CASREQGETGANVLTF. The CDR3 DNA sequence: TGTGCCAGCAGAGAACAGGGGGAGACTGGGGCCAACGTCCTGACTTTC. This rearrangement joins TRBV2 to TRBJ2-6; 8 nucleotides line up with TRBD1. Germline CDR1 and CDR2: SNHLY and FYNNEI. V lost 6 bases, J lost 2 bases, and 6 bases stayed unmatched. The CDR3 extends over 16 amino acids.

V is TRBV27 and J is TRBJ2-7; 7 bases fit TRBD1. Per the germline V gene, CDR1 is MNHEY and CDR2 is SMNVEV (reference sequence). V lost 0 bases to trimming and J lost 4 bases; unmatched junction nucleotides: 0. There are 13 residues in the CDR3. CDR3 residues: CASSLSRGYEQYF. CDR3 DNA sequence: TGTGCCAGCAGTTTATCCAGGGGGTACGAGCAGTACTTC.

This clone appeared once. The V call is TRBV27, the J call TRBJ2-3, with a possible D match to TRBD1 (5 bases). The CDR3 extends over 14 amino acids. The germline V and J ends were trimmed by 6 bases and 6 bases, with 16 bases remaining between them. Germline values: CDR1 MNHEY, CDR2 SMNVEV (reference sequence). The DNA of the CDR3 is TGTGCCAGCAGCCCGCAAGTACAGGCGGATACGCAGTATTTT. Encoded protein: CASSPQVQADTQYF.

The chain has TRBV7-2 and TRBJ2-5; 9 bases match TRBD2. Looked up from germline, CDR1 is SGHTA and CDR2 is FQGNSA. The ends lost 5 bases at V and 5 bases at J; junction bases unmatched: 6. This CDR3 region has 14 residues. In nucleotides, the CDR3 is TGTGCCAGCAGCGTAGTAGCGGGAGCGGAGACCCAGTACTTC. Residues: CASSVVAGAETQYF.

V gene TRBV27 combines with J gene TRBJ1-5, with 10 positions matching TRBD1. The CDR3 runs to 15 residues. V was clipped by 5 bases and J by 5 bases; unmatched bases: 6. Germline V gives CDR1 MNHEY, CDR2 SMNVEV (reference sequence). The CDR3 loop is CASSTGQGVHQPQHF. The DNA of the CDR3 is TGTGCCAGCAGTACCGGACAGGGGGTACATCAGCCCCAGCATTTT.

This chain joins TRBV6-5 and TRBJ1-5, with TRBD1 as a possible D gene (6 bases). This CDR3 spans 14 amino acids. Trimming shortened V by 2 bases and J by 7 bases, and 12 bases separated the two germline ends. In germline, CDR1 is MNHEY, CDR2 SVGAGI. The CDR3 spells CASSYVRGEQPQHF. CDR3 in DNA: TGTGCCAGCAGTTACGTCAGGGGTGAGCAGCCCCAGCATTTT.

J is TRBJ2-3 and V is TRBV24-1; 13 nucleotides align to TRBD2. V shed 1 base, J shed 0 bases, and the junction held 6 bases outside the gene matches. Germline values: CDR1 KGHDR, CDR2 SFDVKD. This CDR3 comprises 19 residues. The CDR3 DNA sequence: TGTGCCACCAGTGATTTCGGGACTAGCGGGGTCCCTAGCACAGATACGCAGTATTTT. It codes for CATSDFGTSGVPSTDTQYF.

The chain is built from TRBV4-2 and TRBJ2-7; 9 bases line up with TRBD1. Germline V CDR1 and CDR2: LGHNA, YNFKEQ. The CDR3 has 16 amino acids. V trimming: 1 base; J trimming: 4 bases; junction bases outside the gene matches: 8. The CDR3 sequence: CASSQAGTGNGYEQYF. The CDR3 DNA reads as TGTGCCAGCAGCCAAGCCGGGACAGGGAATGGGTACGAGCAGTACTTC.

The chain links TRBV4-3 to TRBJ2-2; tentatively, D is TRBD1 (5 bases). This CDR3 is built from 15 residues. Germline V gene data show CDR1 as LGHNA and CDR2 as YSLEER. The V and J ends lost 0 bases and 6 bases respectively, with 11 bases between them. CDR3 in amino acids: CASSQDITGAGELFF. The CDR3 bases are TGCGCCAGCAGCCAAGATATAACAGGAGCCGGGGAGCTGTTTTTT.

The V gene is TRBV6-1, the J gene TRBJ1-2; a possible D gene is TRBD1 (6 bases). In germline, CDR1 is MNHNS, CDR2 SASEGT. The CDR3 runs to 19 residues. V lost 2 bases to trimming and J lost 7 bases, with 29 bases between them. CDR3 residues: CASSEQTLNIGQLLGGYTF. The CDR3 coding sequence is TGTGCCAGCAGTGAACAGACGCTCAATATTGGACAGCTCTTAGGTGGCTACACCTTC.

This rearrangement joins TRBV28 to TRBJ1-3; D possibly corresponds to TRBD1 (6 bases). The CDR3 spans 16 residues. V was shortened by 2 bases and J by 2 bases, with 13 bases between the two germline ends. Germline V gene sequence: CDR1 MDHEN, CDR2 SYDVKM. The CDR3 coding sequence is TGTGCCAGCAGTTTAACCGGAAACAGGGCTGGAAACACCATATATTTT. This gives the protein CASSLTGNRAGNTIYF. Looking up the rest from reference TRBV28 and TRBJ1-3 gives the full variable domain: DVKVTQSSRYLVKRTGEKVFLECVQDMDHENMFWYRQDPGLGLRLIYFSYDVKMKEKGDIPEGYSVSREKKERFSLILESASTNQTSMYLCASSLTGNRAGNTIYFGEGSWLTVV.